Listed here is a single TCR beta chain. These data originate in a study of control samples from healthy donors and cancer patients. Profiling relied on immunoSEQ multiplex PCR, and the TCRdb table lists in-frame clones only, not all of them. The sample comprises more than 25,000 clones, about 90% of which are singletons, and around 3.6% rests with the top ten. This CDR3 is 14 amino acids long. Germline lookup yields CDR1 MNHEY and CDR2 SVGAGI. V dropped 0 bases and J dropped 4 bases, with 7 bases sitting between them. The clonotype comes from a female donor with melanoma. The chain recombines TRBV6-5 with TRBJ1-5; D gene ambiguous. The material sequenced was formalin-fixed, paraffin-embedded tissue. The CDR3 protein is CASSYSSGNQPQHF. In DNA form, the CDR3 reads TGTGCCAGCAGTTACTCGTCGGGAAATCAGCCCCAGCATTTT.